These T cell receptor beta chains were read from a single sample in a study of neurological immune-mediated disorders. TCRdb reanalysed the 5' RACE reads using MiXCR and keeps one entry per CDR3 protein. The repertoire holds over 90,000 distinct CDR3 sequences, 10% to 11% seen once, with around 3.1% in the top ten. The specimen sequenced was PBMCs. The source is a female donor with HTLV-1-associated myelopathy (HAM/TSP). CDR3s include the opening cysteine and the closing phenylalanine or tryptophan. The D gene is left open where the match is weak. Rows give clone size only sometimes, using once, few, many, or a class for an expanded clone.

CDR3 protein | CDR3 DNA | J gene | V gene | clone size | D gene
CASSWTGAYEQYF | TGTGCCAGCAGCTGGACAGGGGCCTACGAGCAGTACTTC | TRBJ2-7 | TRBV6-1 | many | TRBD1
CASSLAPSRRGDEQYF | TGCGCCAGCAGCTTGGCCCCGTCAAGGCGTGGGGACGAGCAGTACTTC | TRBJ2-7 | TRBV5-1 | many | -
CSARDQGGLGDIQYF | TGCAGTGCTAGAGATCAAGGGGGATTGGGGGACATTCAGTACTTC | TRBJ2-4 | TRBV20-1 | many | -
CASSLAGKANTEAFF | TGTGCCAGCAGCTTAGCGGGGAAAGCGAACACTGAAGCTTTCTTT | TRBJ1-1 | TRBV7-9 | many | -
CSVDGAGNTIYF | TGCAGCGTTGACGGAGCTGGAAACACCATATATTTT | TRBJ1-3 | TRBV29-1 | many | -
CASSLNPPPGTEAFF | TGCGCCAGCAGCTTGAACCCCCCGCCCGGCACTGAAGCTTTCTTT | TRBJ1-1 | TRBV5-1 | many | -
CSFVGGALSYEQYF | TGCAGCTTCGTAGGGGGAGCTCTCTCCTACGAGCAGTACTTC | TRBJ2-7 | TRBV29-1 | few | -
CASSGINSPLHF | TGTGCCAGCTCAGGGATCAATTCACCCCTCCACTTT | TRBJ1-6 | TRBV28 | many | -
CASSYGSYNSPLHF | TGTGCCAGCAGTTATGGCTCCTATAATTCACCCCTCCACTTT | TRBJ1-6 | TRBV12-3/TRBV12-4 | many | -
CASSLEGRPYEQYF | TGTGCCAGCAGCTTAGAAGGGAGGCCCTACGAGCAGTACTTC | TRBJ2-7 | TRBV7-7 | many | -
CASSLWGYPYNEQFF | TGTGCCAGCAGCTTATGGGGGTATCCCTACAATGAGCAGTTCTTC | TRBJ2-1 | TRBV7-2 | few | -
CSVAKGTGSYEQYF | TGCAGCGTCGCTAAAGGGACAGGGTCCTACGAGCAGTACTTC | TRBJ2-7 | TRBV29-1 | many | TRBD1
CASSLLGTSIDEQYF | TGTGCCAGCAGTTTGTTGGGGACTAGTATCGACGAGCAGTACTTC | TRBJ2-7 | TRBV12-3/TRBV12-4 | many | TRBD2
CASSFDASGYYEQYF | TGCGCCAGCAGCTTCGACGCTAGCGGATACTACGAGCAGTACTTC | TRBJ2-7 | TRBV5-1 | many | TRBD2
CSARGGPSGPDTQYF | TGCAGTGCTAGGGGGGGGCCTAGCGGCCCAGATACGCAGTATTTT | TRBJ2-3 | TRBV20-1 | - | -
CASSSGRYGYTF | TGTGCCAGCAGTTCCGGACGGTATGGCTACACCTTC | TRBJ1-2 | TRBV28 | many | -
CASSLRGGAEAFF | TGTGCCAGCAGCCTCCGGGGGGGCGCTGAAGCTTTCTTT | TRBJ1-1 | TRBV5-8 | many | -
CASGGDRGNYEQYF | TGCGCCAGCGGAGGAGACAGGGGGAACTACGAGCAGTACTTC | TRBJ2-7 | TRBV5-1 | - | TRBD1